This T cell receptor beta chain appears in the sequencing data of a study of regulatory T cells in long-lasting Graves disease. About the study: Those Graves' patients who were newly diagnosed had been on antithyroid drugs under 3 months.

Noted time point: newly diagnosed GD, antithyroid drugs for less than 3 months. Researchers made the TCR library from RNA that was extracted from PBMCs. With iRepertoire HTBI primers and Arm-PCR of CDR3 regions, TCR beta libraries were built. Per the authors' pipeline: The identification of 50 to 65 TRBV and approximately 15 TRBJ segments was made across samples. TCRdb reprocessed the multiplex PCR reads via MiXCR and lists one record per CDR3 protein. Here the V and J calls rest on TCRdb's processing, not on the authors' analysis. The sample includes 400,000 to 650,000 distinct CDR3 sequences, about 16% seen only once; the top ten take 20% to 30%. This clonotype has a count of ten or more. These same records also appear under a second study, on T cells in Graves' hyperthyroidism and ophthalmopathy. Per that study: The TCR CDR3 was amplified in a first-round RT-PCR using the HTBI primer set.

The origin of this receptor is a woman aged 35-65 years with Graves disease. The specimen comprised peripheral blood mononuclear cells (PBMCs), sampled at new diagnosis, from a patient treated with antithyroid drugs.

In DNA form, the CDR3 reads TGTGCCAGCAGCTTAGTCAGTTCGAACACTGAAGCTTTCTTT. As protein: CASSLVSSNTEAFF. This chain connects TRBV11-2 to TRBJ1-1; unclear D gene. There are 14 residues in the CDR3. Germline V gene lookup returns CDR1 SGHAT and CDR2 FQNNGV. Trimming cost V 1 base and J 1 base, with 7 bases left between them.